This T cell receptor beta chain was sequenced for a study of T cells after yellow fever vaccination. Trimming stripped 1 base from V and 4 bases from J, with 13 bases between. From germline, CDR1 is LGHNA and CDR2 YSLEER. CDR3 length: 16 amino acids. By 5'RACE template switching, TCR cDNA was produced, with a universal primer site and UMIs added in the process. A single record per CDR3 protein comes from TCRdb applying MiXCR to the 5' RACE reads. The data contain 450,000 to 550,000 distinct CDR3 sequences, roughly 21% of them seen just once; the ten biggest clones take up more than 13%. The gene calls are TRBV4-3 and TRBJ2-2; the D gene is possibly TRBD1 (6 bases). The TCR sequence derives from a young man who received the YFV17D yellow fever vaccine. Sample: PBMCs, taken 15 days after the yellow fever booster vaccination. CDR3 sequence: CASSQVQQGFTGELFF. CDR3 in DNA: TGCGCCAGCAGCCAAGTTCAACAGGGATTCACCGGGGAGCTGTTTTTT.